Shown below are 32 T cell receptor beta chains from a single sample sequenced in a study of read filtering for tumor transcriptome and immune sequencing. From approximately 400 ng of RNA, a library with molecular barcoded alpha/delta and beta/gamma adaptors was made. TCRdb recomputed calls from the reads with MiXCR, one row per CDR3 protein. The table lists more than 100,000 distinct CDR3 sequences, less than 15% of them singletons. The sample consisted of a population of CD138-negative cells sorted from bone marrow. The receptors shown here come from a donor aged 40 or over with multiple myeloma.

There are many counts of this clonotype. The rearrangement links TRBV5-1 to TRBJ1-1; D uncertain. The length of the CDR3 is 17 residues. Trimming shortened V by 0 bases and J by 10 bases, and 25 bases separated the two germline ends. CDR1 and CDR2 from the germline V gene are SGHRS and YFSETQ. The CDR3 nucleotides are TGCGCCAGCAGCTTGGCGGAGGGTTCCGGGTTCTTCTCGCGAGCTTTCTTT. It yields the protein CASSLAEGSGFFSRAFF. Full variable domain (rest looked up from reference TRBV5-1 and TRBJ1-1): KAGVTQTPRYLIKTRGQQVTLSCSPISGHRSVSWYQQTPGQGLQFLFEYFSETQRNKGNFPGRFSGRQFSNSRSEMNVSTLELGDSALYLCASSLAEGSGFFSRAFFGQGTRLTVV.

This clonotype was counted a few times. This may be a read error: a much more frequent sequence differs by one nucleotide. CDR3 DNA sequence: TGTGCCAGCAGTTACTCGAGACATCCAATTGTCACTGGAGCTTTCTTT. As protein: CASSYSRHPIVTGAFF. The chain couples TRBV6-2 or TRBV6-3 to TRBJ1-1; no reliable D call. Germline V CDR1 and CDR2: MNHEY, SVGEGT. The CDR3 extends over 16 amino acids.

The CDR3, as DNA: TGTGCCAGCAGCTTAGAGTTATTCACGGCGGGAGTAAAGAAGGAGCAGTTCTTC. This sequence encodes CASSLELFTAGVKKEQFF. The chain employs TRBV7-8 and TRBJ2-1; 7 nucleotides line up with TRBD2. The CDR3 loop spans 18 amino acids. The ends lost 1 base at V and 10 bases at J; junction bases unmatched: 19. Germline V gene data show CDR1 as SGHVS and CDR2 as FQNEAQ.

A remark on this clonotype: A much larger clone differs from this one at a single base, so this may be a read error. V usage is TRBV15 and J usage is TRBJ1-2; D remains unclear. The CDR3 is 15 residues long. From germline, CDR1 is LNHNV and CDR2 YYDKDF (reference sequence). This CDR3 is CATSRVASDNYGCTF. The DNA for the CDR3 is TGTGCCACCAGCAGAGTCGCATCTGACAACTATGGCTGCACCTTC.

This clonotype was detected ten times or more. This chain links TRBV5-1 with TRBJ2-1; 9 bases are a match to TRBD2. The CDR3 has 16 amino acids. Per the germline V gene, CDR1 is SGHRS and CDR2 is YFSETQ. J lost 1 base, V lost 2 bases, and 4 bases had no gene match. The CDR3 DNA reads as TGCGCCAGCAGCTTCCAAGCGGGAGGTTCCTACAATGAGCAGTTCTTC. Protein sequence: CASSFQAGGSYNEQFF.

The chain's CDR3 is CASSLVQAVNTEAFF. Written as DNA, the CDR3 is TGTGCCAGCAGTTTAGTACAGGCCGTCAACACTGAAGCTTTCTTT. This chain joins TRBV12-3 or TRBV12-4 and TRBJ1-1; the D gene is possibly TRBD1 (5 bases). V lost 1 base and J 2 bases, leaving 11 bases between the germline ends. CDR3 length equals 15 residues.

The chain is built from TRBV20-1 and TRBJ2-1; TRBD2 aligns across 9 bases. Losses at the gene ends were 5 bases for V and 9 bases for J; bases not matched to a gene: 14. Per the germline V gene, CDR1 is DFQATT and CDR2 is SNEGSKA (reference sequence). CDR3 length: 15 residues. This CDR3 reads CSAPADGGRGSEQFF. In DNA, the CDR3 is TGCAGTGCTCCCGCTGATGGCGGGAGGGGGAGTGAGCAGTTCTTC.

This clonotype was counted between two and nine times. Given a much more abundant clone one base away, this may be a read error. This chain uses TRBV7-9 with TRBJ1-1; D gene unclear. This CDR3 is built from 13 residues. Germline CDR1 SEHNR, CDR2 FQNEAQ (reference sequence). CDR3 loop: CASSPQTGTGAFF. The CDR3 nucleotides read TGTGCCAGCAGCCCACAGACGGGCACTGGAGCTTTCTTT.

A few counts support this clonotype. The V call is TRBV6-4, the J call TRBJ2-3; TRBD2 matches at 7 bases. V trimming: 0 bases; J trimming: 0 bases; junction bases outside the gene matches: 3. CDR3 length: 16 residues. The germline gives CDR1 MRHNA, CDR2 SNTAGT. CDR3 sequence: CASSDSAGSSTDTQYF. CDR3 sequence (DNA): TGTGCCAGCAGTGACTCAGCGGGGTCTAGCACAGATACGCAGTATTTT.

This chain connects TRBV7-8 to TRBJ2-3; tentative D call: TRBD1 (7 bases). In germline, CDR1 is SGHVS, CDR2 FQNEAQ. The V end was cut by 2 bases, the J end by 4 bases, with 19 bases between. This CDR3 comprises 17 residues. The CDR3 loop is CASSLWDRRRRADTQYF. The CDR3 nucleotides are TGTGCCAGCAGCTTATGGGACAGACGTAGGAGGGCAGATACGCAGTATTTT.

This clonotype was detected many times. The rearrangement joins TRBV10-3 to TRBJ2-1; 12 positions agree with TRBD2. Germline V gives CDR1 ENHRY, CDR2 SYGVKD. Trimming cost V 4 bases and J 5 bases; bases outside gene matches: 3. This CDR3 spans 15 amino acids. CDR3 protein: CAISGGLAGHNEQFF. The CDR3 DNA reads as TGTGCCATCAGTGGGGGACTAGCGGGCCACAATGAGCAGTTCTTC.

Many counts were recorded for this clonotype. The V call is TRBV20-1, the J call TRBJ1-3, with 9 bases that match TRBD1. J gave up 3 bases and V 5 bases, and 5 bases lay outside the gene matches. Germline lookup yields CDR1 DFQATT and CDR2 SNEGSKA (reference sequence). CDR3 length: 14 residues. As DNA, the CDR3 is TGCAGTGCTTCGGGACAGGGCGGTGGAAACACCATATATTTT. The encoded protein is CSASGQGGGNTIYF.

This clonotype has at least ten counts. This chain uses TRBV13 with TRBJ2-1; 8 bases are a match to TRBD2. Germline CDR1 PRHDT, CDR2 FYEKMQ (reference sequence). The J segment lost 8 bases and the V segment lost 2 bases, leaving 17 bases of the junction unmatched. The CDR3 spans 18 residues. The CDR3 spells CASSLQGPGSGSFDEQFF. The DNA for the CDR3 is TGTGCCAGCAGCTTACAGGGTCCCGGGAGCGGGAGTTTCGATGAGCAGTTCTTC.

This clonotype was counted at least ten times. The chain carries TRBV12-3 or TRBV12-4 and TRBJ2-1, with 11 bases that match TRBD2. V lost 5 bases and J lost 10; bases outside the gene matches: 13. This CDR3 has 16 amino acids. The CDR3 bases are TGTGCCAGCAGTCCCAACAGAAAACTAGCGGGAGTAGAGCAGTTCTTC. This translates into CASSPNRKLAGVEQFF.

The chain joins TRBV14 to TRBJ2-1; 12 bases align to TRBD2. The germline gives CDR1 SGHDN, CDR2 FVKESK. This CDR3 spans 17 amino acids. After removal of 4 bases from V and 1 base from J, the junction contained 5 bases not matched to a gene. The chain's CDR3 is CASSPGLAGMSYNEQFF. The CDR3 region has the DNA TGTGCCAGCAGCCCCGGACTAGCGGGAATGTCCTACAATGAGCAGTTCTTC.

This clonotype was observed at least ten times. In DNA form, the CDR3 reads TGTGCCAGCAGTTACCTTGGGACAGGGGTCACTGAAGCTTTCTTT. It translates to CASSYLGTGVTEAFF. The rearrangement joins TRBV6-5 to TRBJ1-1, with 10 bases lining up with TRBD1. CDR3 length equals 15 residues. V shed 2 bases and J 4 bases; nucleotides not matched to a gene: 4. Germline CDR1 is MNHEY and CDR2 is SVGAGI.

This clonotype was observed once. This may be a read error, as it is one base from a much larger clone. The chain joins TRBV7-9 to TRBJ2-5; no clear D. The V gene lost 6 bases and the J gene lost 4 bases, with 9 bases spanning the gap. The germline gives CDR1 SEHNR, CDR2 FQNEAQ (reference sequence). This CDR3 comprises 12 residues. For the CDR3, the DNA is TGTGCCAGCAGGCCCTCGATAGAGACCCAGTACTTC. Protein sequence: CASRPSIETQYF.

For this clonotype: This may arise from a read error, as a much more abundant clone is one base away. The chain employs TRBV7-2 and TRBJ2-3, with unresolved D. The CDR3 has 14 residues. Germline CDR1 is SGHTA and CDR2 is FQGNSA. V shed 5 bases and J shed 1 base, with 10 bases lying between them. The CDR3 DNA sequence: TGTGCCAGCAGCATTCAGACGGGCACAGATACGCAGTATTTT. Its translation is CASSIQTGTDTQYF.

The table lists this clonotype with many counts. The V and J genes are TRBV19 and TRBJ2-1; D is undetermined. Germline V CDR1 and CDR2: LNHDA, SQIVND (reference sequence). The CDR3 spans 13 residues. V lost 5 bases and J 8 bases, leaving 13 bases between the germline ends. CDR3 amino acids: CASSRYALDEQFF. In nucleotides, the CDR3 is TGTGCCAGTAGTCGATATGCCCTGGATGAGCAGTTCTTC.

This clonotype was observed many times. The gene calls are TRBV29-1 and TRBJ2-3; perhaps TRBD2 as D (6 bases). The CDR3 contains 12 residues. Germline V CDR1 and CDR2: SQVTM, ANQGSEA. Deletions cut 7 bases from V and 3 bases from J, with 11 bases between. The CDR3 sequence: CSGGVYTDTQYF. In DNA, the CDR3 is TGCAGCGGGGGGGTTTATACAGATACGCAGTATTTT.

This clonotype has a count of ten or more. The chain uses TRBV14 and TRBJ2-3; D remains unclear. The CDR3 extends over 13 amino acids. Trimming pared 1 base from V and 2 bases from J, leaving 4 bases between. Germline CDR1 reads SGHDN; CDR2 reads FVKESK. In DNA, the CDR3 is TGTGCCAGCAGCCAAGCCTTCACAGATACGCAGTATTTT. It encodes CASSQAFTDTQYF.

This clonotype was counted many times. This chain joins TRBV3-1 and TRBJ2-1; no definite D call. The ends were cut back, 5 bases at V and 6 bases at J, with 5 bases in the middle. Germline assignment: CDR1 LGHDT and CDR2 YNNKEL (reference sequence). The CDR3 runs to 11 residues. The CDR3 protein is CASSKVNEQFF. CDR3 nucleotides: TGTGCCAGCAGCAAGGTCAATGAGCAGTTCTTC.

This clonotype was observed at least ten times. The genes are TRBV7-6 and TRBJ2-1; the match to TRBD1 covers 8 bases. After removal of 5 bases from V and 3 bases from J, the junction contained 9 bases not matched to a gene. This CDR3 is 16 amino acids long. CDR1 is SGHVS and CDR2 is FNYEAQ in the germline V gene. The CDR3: CASSAGQGLNYNEQFF. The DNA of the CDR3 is TGTGCCAGCAGCGCAGGACAGGGACTTAACTACAATGAGCAGTTCTTC.

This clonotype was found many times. The CDR3 spells CSATPGGLADSNEQFF. Here the CDR3 DNA reads TGCAGTGCTACCCCGGGGGGTCTAGCGGACTCCAATGAGCAGTTCTTC. The V call is TRBV20-1, the J call TRBJ2-1; TRBD2 matches 7 bases. Germline values: CDR1 DFQATT, CDR2 SNEGSKA (reference sequence). Trimming removed 4 bases from V and 6 bases from J; junction bases left unmatched: 15. The CDR3 totals 16 residues.

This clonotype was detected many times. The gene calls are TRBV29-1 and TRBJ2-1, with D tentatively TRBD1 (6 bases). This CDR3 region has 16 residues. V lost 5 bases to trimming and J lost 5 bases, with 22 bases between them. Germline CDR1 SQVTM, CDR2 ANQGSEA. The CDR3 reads CSVKNRGGEGDNEQFF. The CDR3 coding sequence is TGCAGCGTTAAGAACCGAGGCGGAGAGGGGGACAATGAGCAGTTCTTC.

The CDR3 nucleotides read TGCAGCGTTGAAGTGCGAGCGGGGTTAGCCAAAAACATTCAGTACTTC. It encodes CSVEVRAGLAKNIQYF. The chain uses TRBV29-1 and TRBJ2-4; 7 bases fit TRBD2. V lost 1 base, J lost 0 bases, and 6 bases stayed unmatched. This CDR3 region has 16 residues. Per the germline V gene, CDR1 is SQVTM and CDR2 is ANQGSEA.

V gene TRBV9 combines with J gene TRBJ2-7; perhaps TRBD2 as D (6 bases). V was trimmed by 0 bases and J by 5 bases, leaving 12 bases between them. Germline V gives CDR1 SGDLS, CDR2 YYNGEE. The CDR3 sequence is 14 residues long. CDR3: CASSVELAVDEQYF. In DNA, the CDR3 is TGTGCCAGCAGCGTAGAACTAGCAGTCGACGAGCAGTACTTC.

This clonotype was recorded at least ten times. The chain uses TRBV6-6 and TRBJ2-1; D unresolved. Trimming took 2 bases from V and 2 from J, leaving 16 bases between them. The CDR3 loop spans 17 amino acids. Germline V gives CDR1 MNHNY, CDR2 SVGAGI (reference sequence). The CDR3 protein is CASSYHNLADAYNEQFF. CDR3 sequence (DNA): TGTGCCAGCAGTTACCATAACTTAGCCGACGCCTACAATGAGCAGTTCTTC.

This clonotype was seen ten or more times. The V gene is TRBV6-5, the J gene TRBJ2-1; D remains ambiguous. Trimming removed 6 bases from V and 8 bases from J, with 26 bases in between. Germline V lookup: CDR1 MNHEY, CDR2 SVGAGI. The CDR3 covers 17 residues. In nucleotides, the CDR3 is TGTGCCAGCAGACAAGTTACAGTGGGCACCCCTGGATATGAGCAGTTCTTC. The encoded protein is CASRQVTVGTPGYEQFF.

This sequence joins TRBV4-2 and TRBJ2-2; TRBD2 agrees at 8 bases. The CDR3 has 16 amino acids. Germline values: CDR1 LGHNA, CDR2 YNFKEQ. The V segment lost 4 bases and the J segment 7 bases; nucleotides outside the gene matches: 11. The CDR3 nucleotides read TGTGCCAGCAGCCCCGCCCAACGGGAGGGGGGCGGGGAGCTGTTTTTT. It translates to CASSPAQREGGGELFF.

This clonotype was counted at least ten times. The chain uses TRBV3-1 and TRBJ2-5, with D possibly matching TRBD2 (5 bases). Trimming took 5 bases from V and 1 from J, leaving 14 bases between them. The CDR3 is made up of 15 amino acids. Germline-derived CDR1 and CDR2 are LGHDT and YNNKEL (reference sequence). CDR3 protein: CASSYGLVSQETQYF. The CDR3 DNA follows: TGTGCCAGCAGCTATGGACTCGTTAGCCAAGAGACCCAGTACTTC.

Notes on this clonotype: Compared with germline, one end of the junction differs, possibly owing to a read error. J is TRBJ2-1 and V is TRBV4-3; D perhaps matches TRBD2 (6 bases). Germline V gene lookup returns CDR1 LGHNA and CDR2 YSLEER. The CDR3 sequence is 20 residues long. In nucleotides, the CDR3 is TGCGCCAGCAGCGAAGAGTTCCCCACCATCGCGGGACGCTCCTACAATGAGCAGTTCTTC. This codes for CASSEEFPTIAGRSYNEQFF.